This T cell receptor (beta chain) was observed in a study of blood T cell repertoires in COVID-19. The wider study: COVID-19 samples from acute and convalescent phases originated in the United States, Italy and Spain. From T cells, B-cell-depleted T cells, or PBMCs came the material, which was cDNA or gDNA.

Source study methods: The assay estimated nucleated cells by amplifying reference gene primers. The method was immunoSEQ multiplex PCR; TCRdb's version includes in-frame clones alone and lacks a portion of them. That table is the source of V, J and clone size, and D and trimming were worked out from the DNA. The table records 400,000 or so clones, over 75% of them present only once. The Seattle patients joined while their infection was active and were tracked longitudinally afterward. The clonotype originates from a woman between 35 and 50 years old with COVID-19, enrolled during active disease. Material: peripheral blood.

DNA for the CDR3: TGTGCCTGGAAGGGGGGGGGAACTTGGTACGAGCAGTACTTC. This sequence encodes CAWKGGGTWYEQYF. The rearrangement uses TRBV30 and TRBJ2-7, with a tentative D call TRBD2 (7 bases). Germline CDR1 is GTSNPN and CDR2 is SVGIG (reference sequence). The CDR3 is made up of 14 amino acids. Trimming stripped 4 bases from V and 4 bases from J, with 17 bases between.